This is a list of T cell receptor beta chains from one sample in a study of OX40 agonist ivuxolimab in advanced cancers. Libraries were prepared by immunoSEQ multiplex PCR; TCRdb keeps only in-frame clonotypes and omits some of them. The sample gives tens of thousands of clones, roughly 86% of which show up once; around 5.1% is in the top ten. The sequencing here drew on CD4+ or CD8+ T cells sorted from blood, taken in a trial of the OX40 agonist ivuxolimab. The receptors come from an adult with an advanced solid tumor such as melanoma, head and neck, liver or kidney cancer. CDR3s include the opening cysteine and the closing phenylalanine or tryptophan. A D gene is named only where the DNA matches it firmly. Size is stated for part of the rows, as once, few or many counts, or as a class when the clone is expanded.

cdr3_length	d_call	v_call	j_call	clone_size	cdr3_aa
13	.	TRBV5-1	TRBJ1-2	.	CASSRRGDYGYTF
15	TRBD1	TRBV2	TRBJ1-3	.	CASSPPGQGGNTIYF
13	TRBD2	TRBV11-2	TRBJ2-5	.	CASSLGGVETQYF
13	TRBD1	TRBV7-6	TRBJ1-1	.	CASSSGTGTEAFF
15	.	TRBV18	TRBJ1-3	.	CASSPPLGTGNTIYF
15	.	TRBV9	TRBJ1-1	.	CASSVARQGNTEAFF
17	TRBD1	TRBV7-6	TRBJ1-5	.	CASSLALAQGRNQPQHF
17	TRBD2	TRBV9	TRBJ2-5	.	CASSPRGLADTKRTQYF
12	.	TRBV7-2	TRBJ2-5	.	CASSFQRETQYF
17	TRBD2	TRBV10-3	TRBJ2-3	.	CAISESASGRYTDTQYF
13	TRBD1	TRBV30	TRBJ1-2	.	CAWSGLTGGGYTF
13	TRBD1	TRBV6-1	TRBJ1-4	.	CASSLTFLATGAF
15	.	TRBV7-2	TRBJ1-3	.	CASSSEPYSGNTIYF
15	TRBD1	TRBV7-6	TRBJ1-2	few	CASSSQGALGYGYTF
15	TRBD1	TRBV5-6	TRBJ2-3	.	CASSLPGTGADTQYF
15	.	TRBV7-9	TRBJ1-2	once	CASSFQEAPNYGYTF
12	.	TRBV28	TRBJ1-2	.	CASSFRAYGYTF
16	.	TRBV7-9	TRBJ1-5	.	CASSLGGSNGNQPQHF
15	TRBD1	TRBV7-3	TRBJ2-2	.	CASSFDRGYTGELFF
11	.	TRBV5-5	TRBJ2-1	.	CASSYYNEQFF
15	.	TRBV5-1	TRBJ2-1	.	CASSLEFLQAGEQFF
14	.	TRBV7-9	TRBJ2-1	.	CASSISRDYNEQFF
14	.	TRBV18	TRBJ2-3	.	CASSPLPSGADKYF
13	.	TRBV19	TRBJ2-2	.	CASTGSWEGELFF
14	.	TRBV6-5	TRBJ2-7	.	CASSYSMASYEQYF
12	TRBD1	TRBV29-1	TRBJ1-2	few	CSVDKTGGGYTF
16	TRBD1	TRBV4-1	TRBJ2-5	.	CASSQAATGGAKTQYF
13	.	TRBV28	TRBJ2-3	.	CASSLTETDTQYF
14	.	TRBV7-9	TRBJ1-1	.	CASSLVQVNTEAFF
14	TRBD1	TRBV9	TRBJ1-1	once	CASSPGQGMTEAFF
12	.	TRBV30	TRBJ1-1	few	CAWIARATEAFF
14	.	TRBV2	TRBJ1-3	few	CASSEQGPGNTIYF
15	.	TRBV6-1	TRBJ2-5	.	CASSGGGRTQETQYF
15	.	TRBV19	TRBJ2-3	.	CASGVVGGGTDTQYF
15	TRBD1	TRBV15	TRBJ2-7	.	CATSSPNRGPYEQYF
15	.	TRBV7-3	TRBJ2-7	.	CASSLRYEGVYEQYF
14	.	TRBV10-3	TRBJ2-3	.	CAISGSYYSDTQYF
15	.	TRBV7-7	TRBJ2-3	.	CASSLLGSSTDTQYF
14	.	TRBV7-3	TRBJ2-7	.	CASSLERLSYEQYF
14	.	TRBV25-1	TRBJ2-5	.	CASSEFRPQETQYF
16	.	TRBV6-6	TRBJ2-1	.	CASKDRAGGPYNEQFF
16	TRBD1	TRBV5-4	TRBJ2-3	once	CASSLEGAKRTDTQYF
13	.	TRBV18	TRBJ2-7	.	CASSRVVGYEQYF
14	TRBD1	TRBV6-6	TRBJ2-1	.	CASSIRDRVREQFF
13	TRBD1	TRBV27	TRBJ1-2	.	CASSLLPRDRATF
17	TRBD2	TRBV28	TRBJ2-5	.	CASSLGRTSGYQETQYF
15	TRBD2	TRBV10-3	TRBJ2-7	.	CAISEIAGASYEQYF
14	.	TRBV30	TRBJ2-1	once	CAWSVLGAGDEQFF
11	.	TRBV29-1	TRBJ1-1	.	CSVADRPQAFF
16	TRBD2	TRBV4-2	TRBJ2-1	.	CASSQGTVGGGDEQFF
13	.	TRBV28	TRBJ2-4	.	CASSLGVQNIQYF